This is a list of T cell receptor beta chains from one sample in a study of PD-1 blockade in mismatch repair-deficient tumors. The table came from immunoSEQ multiplex PCR; TCRdb's copy has only in-frame clones and leaves some out. Found here are about 110,000 clones, roughly 80% of them singletons; the top ten hold approximately 5%. Source: peripheral blood, taken more than 58 weeks after starting pembrolizumab. The receptors were sampled from an adult with mismatch repair-deficient cancer. CDR3s include the opening cysteine and the closing phenylalanine or tryptophan. D genes are given only for firm matches. Clone sizes are given selectively: once, few, many, or a class where the clone is expanded.

clone_size j_call cdr3_length v_call d_call cdr3_nt cdr3_aa
few TRBJ2-1 16 TRBV9 . TGTGCCAGCAGCGTAGATAAACATCCCTCCTACAATGAGCAGTTCTTC CASSVDKHPSYNEQFF
. TRBJ2-2 16 TRBV11-3 . TGTGCCAGCAGCTTAGTTCCGGCTAAGAACACCGGGGAGCTGTTTTTT CASSLVPAKNTGELFF
. TRBJ2-1 13 TRBV30 . TGTGCCGGGTACTGGGGGGGCCTGGGGGAGCAGTTCTTC CAGYWGGLGEQFF
once TRBJ1-2 15 TRBV6-5 TRBD1 TGTGCCAGCAGCCAACAGGGGAGAGCTAACTATGGCTACACCTTC CASSQQGRANYGYTF
. TRBJ2-3 12 TRBV15 . TGTGCCACCAGCAAGACCACAGATACGCAGTATTTT CATSKTTDTQYF
. TRBJ1-4 13 TRBV7-2 TRBD1 TGTGCCAGCAGCGTGGACAGGGGTGAAAAACTGTTTTTT CASSVDRGEKLFF
. TRBJ2-3 18 TRBV9 TRBD2 TGTGCCAGCAGCGTAGCGGTAGGGGCTAGCGGGAGCTCAGATACGCAGTATTTT CASSVAVGASGSSDTQYF
. TRBJ1-5 16 TRBV21-1 . TGTGCCAGCAGCAAAGGGGCGGGCAGGAAGATTCAGCCCCAGCATTTT CASSKGAGRKIQPQHF
. TRBJ2-3 15 TRBV7-2 TRBD2 TGTGCCAGCAGCTTAAGTAGCGGGAACACAGATACGCAGTATTTT CASSLSSGNTDTQYF
. TRBJ2-1 11 TRBV20-1 . TGCAGTGCTAGAACGGCGTCAGAGCAGTTCTTC CSARTASEQFF